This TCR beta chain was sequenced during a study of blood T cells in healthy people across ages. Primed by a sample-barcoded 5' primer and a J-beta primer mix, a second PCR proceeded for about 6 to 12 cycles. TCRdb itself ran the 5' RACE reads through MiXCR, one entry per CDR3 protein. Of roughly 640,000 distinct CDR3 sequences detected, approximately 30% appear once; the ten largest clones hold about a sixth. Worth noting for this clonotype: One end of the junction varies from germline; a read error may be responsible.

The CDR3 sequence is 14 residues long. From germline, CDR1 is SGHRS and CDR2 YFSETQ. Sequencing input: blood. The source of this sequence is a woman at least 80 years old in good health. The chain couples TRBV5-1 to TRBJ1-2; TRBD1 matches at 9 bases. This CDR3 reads CANSLDRGGYGYTF. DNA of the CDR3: TGCGCCAACAGCTTGGACAGGGGAGGCTATGGCTACACCTTC. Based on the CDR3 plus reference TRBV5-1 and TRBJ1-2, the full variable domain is KAGVTQTPRYLIKTRGQQVTLSCSPISGHRSVSWYQQTPGQGLQFLFEYFSETQRNKGNFPGRFSGRQFSNSRSEMNVSTLELGDSALYLCANSLDRGGYGYTFGSGTRLTVV.